One and the same sample provided the 25 T cell receptor beta chains below, sequenced in a study of blood T cell repertoires in COVID-19. The repertoire was sequenced with immunoSEQ multiplex PCR; TCRdb's copy has only in-frame clones and lacks some. The sample holds over 200,000 clones, about 85% seen once. Specimen: PBMCs or T cells enriched from blood (not recorded which). The receptors derive from a man aged 40-50 years who had recovered from COVID-19.

There are a few counts of this clone. The rearrangement links TRBV30 to TRBJ1-3; perhaps TRBD1 as D (6 bases). Looked up from germline, CDR1 is GTSNPN and CDR2 is SVGIG (reference sequence). V was cut by 3 bases and J by 8 bases, with 14 bases left in between. CDR3 length equals 13 residues. CDR3 DNA sequence: TGTGCCTGGAGCATACAGGGTCGGCACACCATATATTTT. Its protein product is CAWSIQGRHTIYF.

The chain uses TRBV28 and TRBJ1-6; D may be TRBD1 (5 bases). The germline gives CDR1 MDHEN, CDR2 SYDVKM. This CDR3 spans 15 amino acids. V was clipped by 2 bases and J by 9 bases, with 14 bases between them. CDR3: CASSLAREVLSPLHF. For the CDR3, the DNA is TGTGCCAGCAGTTTAGCCAGGGAAGTACTTTCACCCCTCCACTTT.

This clone was counted once. The rearrangement links TRBV7-6 to TRBJ1-1, with a weak D call TRBD1 (6 bases). In germline, CDR1 is SGHVS, CDR2 FNYEAQ. The CDR3 has 13 amino acids. Trimming removed 3 bases at V and 7 bases at J, with 12 bases between. The DNA for the CDR3 is TGTGCCAGCAGCTTTACCCCCAGGGGTGAAGCTTTCTTT. Protein sequence: CASSFTPRGEAFF.

The chain joins TRBV18 to TRBJ1-1, with D unresolved. This CDR3 spans 15 amino acids. Germline-derived CDR1 and CDR2 are KGHSH and LQKENI. Trimming took off 5 bases at V and 4 bases at J, with 17 bases between the two ends. CDR3 sequence (DNA): TGTGCCAGCTCAACTACATCGGGAGTGGGCACTGAAGCTTTCTTT. The encoded protein is CASSTTSGVGTEAFF. The entire variable domain, with the rest obtained from reference TRBV18 and TRBJ1-1, is as follows: NAGVMQNPRHLVRRRGQEARLRCSPMKGHSHVYWYRQLPEEGLKFMVYLQKENIIDESGMPKERFSAEFPKEGPSILRIQQVVRGDSAAYFCASSTTSGVGTEAFFGQGTRLTVV.

This rearrangement joins TRBV18 to TRBJ1-4; no firm D call. V lost 3 bases and J lost 8, with 13 bases in between. Germline assignment: CDR1 KGHSH and CDR2 LQKENI. The CDR3 totals 14 residues. CDR3: CASSPPDAGEKLFF. CDR3 in DNA: TGTGCCAGCTCACCCCCCGATGCAGGCGAAAAACTGTTTTTT.

This clone was seen only once. The genes are TRBV5-4 and TRBJ1-3; D possibly corresponds to TRBD1 (6 bases). V lost 3 bases to trimming and J lost 4 bases, with 11 bases between them. Per the germline V gene, CDR1 is SGHNT and CDR2 is YYREEE (reference sequence). The CDR3 loop spans 14 amino acids. DNA for the CDR3: TGTGCCAGCAGCTCCTATGGACAGGGAAACACCATATATTTT. This translates into CASSSYGQGNTIYF.

This clone was seen only once. This sequence joins TRBV5-1 and TRBJ1-2; 7 nucleotides line up with TRBD1. Germline V gives CDR1 SGHRS, CDR2 YFSETQ. The CDR3 consists of 18 residues. The trim removed 3 bases at V and 3 bases at J, leaving 17 bases unmatched. CDR3 sequence (DNA): TGCGCCAGCAGCTCTACAAAACCTACAGGGGCCTCGGACTATGGCTACACCTTC. Amino acid sequence: CASSSTKPTGASDYGYTF.

The V call is TRBV6-2 or TRBV6-3, the J call TRBJ1-2; a possible D gene is TRBD1 (5 bases). Per germline, CDR1 MNHEY and CDR2 SVGEGT. V was pared by 3 bases and J by 7 bases, with 12 bases between. The CDR3 totals 13 residues. CDR3 sequence: CASSYFQGGGYTF. The CDR3 bases are TGTGCCAGCAGTTATTTCCAGGGAGGTGGCTACACCTTC.

This sequence joins TRBV29-1 and TRBJ1-2; no reliable D call. V lost 4 bases to trimming and J lost 8 bases, with 17 bases between them. The CDR3 loop spans 13 amino acids. CDR1 and CDR2 (germline): SQVTM, ANQGSEA. The CDR3 DNA reads as TGCAGCGTTGGAAGCGGGTTTCCTATGGGCTACACCTTC. Its protein is CSVGSGFPMGYTF.

A single count supports this clone. The rearrangement links TRBV4-2 to TRBJ1-4; D not certain. The ends were cut back, 0 bases at V and 4 bases at J, with 12 bases in the middle. In germline, CDR1 is LGHNA, CDR2 YNFKEQ. This CDR3 comprises 16 residues. CDR3 nucleotide sequence: TGTGCCAGCAGCCAAGACTATAAAGGGAGTAATGAAAAACTGTTTTTT. This encodes CASSQDYKGSNEKLFF.

The CDR3 reads CASSQDPPRGDETQYF. The CDR3 DNA reads TGTGCCAGCAGCCAAGATCCACCCCGGGGGGATGAGACCCAGTACTTC. The chain couples TRBV3-1 (or the pseudogene TRBV3-2) to TRBJ2-5; 7 bases line up with TRBD2. CDR1 and CDR2 from the germline V gene are LGHDT and YNNKEL (reference sequence). V lost 0 bases and J lost 5; bases outside the gene matches: 9. The CDR3 runs 16 residues.

This chain connects TRBV30 to TRBJ1-6; D possibly corresponds to TRBD1 (6 bases). From germline, CDR1 is GTSNPN and CDR2 SVGIG (reference sequence). V gave up 4 bases and J gave up 3 bases, with 16 bases separating them. CDR3 length equals 16 residues. The CDR3 here is CAWTLGGANYNSPLHF. The CDR3 nucleotides are TGTGCCTGGACCTTAGGGGGGGCTAACTATAATTCACCCCTCCACTTT.

This chain joins TRBV12-5 and TRBJ2-3; D call uncertain. Germline loops: CDR1 LGHNT, CDR2 FRNRAP. Trimming left V 0 bases short and J 2 bases short, with 9 bases between. The CDR3 is 15 residues long. The CDR3 region has the DNA TGTGCTAGTGGTTTGGTGGAGCTTTTCACAGATACGCAGTATTTT. Its protein product is CASGLVELFTDTQYF.

This rearrangement joins TRBV6-4 to TRBJ1-5, with D possibly being TRBD1 (5 bases). CDR3 size: 11 residues. V lost 10 bases and J 5 bases, leaving 9 bases between the germline ends. Per the germline V gene, CDR1 is MRHNA and CDR2 is SNTAGT. CDR3 DNA sequence: TGTGCCACTGGACATCATCAGCCCCAGCATTTT. Its translation: CATGHHQPQHF.

The chain couples TRBV29-1 to TRBJ2-4, with D maybe TRBD1 (5 bases). CDR1 and CDR2 from the germline V gene are SQVTM and ANQGSEA. V dropped 6 bases and J dropped 5 bases, with 8 bases sitting between them. The length of the CDR3 is 11 residues. CDR3: CSVQEQNIQYF. CDR3 DNA sequence: TGCAGCGTACAGGAACAAAACATTCAGTACTTC.

This rearrangement joins TRBV5-6 to TRBJ2-1, with 9 bases fitting TRBD1. CDR1 and CDR2 from the germline V gene are SGHDT and YYEEEE. This CDR3 region has 14 residues. The V and J ends lost 1 base and 8 bases, in that order; junction bases with no gene match: 4. The CDR3 DNA is TGTGCCAGCAGCTTGTCGACAGGGGGATATGAGCAGTTCTTC. This encodes CASSLSTGGYEQFF. Full variable domain (missing parts from reference TRBV5-6 and TRBJ2-1): DAGVTQSPTHLIKTRGQQVTLRCSPKSGHDTVSWYQQALGQGPQFIFQYYEEEERQRGNFPDRFSGHQFPNYSSELNVNALLLGDSALYLCASSLSTGGYEQFFGPGTRLTVL.

This clone occurred a few times. The rearrangement joins TRBV19 to TRBJ1-2, with 9 bases matching TRBD1. Looked up from germline, CDR1 is LNHDA and CDR2 is SQIVND (reference sequence). With 5 bases clipped from V and 7 bases from J, the junction kept 8 bases outside the gene matches. The CDR3 runs to 14 residues. The CDR3 bases are TGTGCCAGTAGTCCTGGGACAGGGAGGATTGGCTACACCTTC. Amino acid sequence: CASSPGTGRIGYTF.

The V gene is TRBV2, the J gene TRBJ2-7, with a weak D call TRBD1 (6 bases). CDR1 and CDR2 (germline): SNHLY, FYNNEI. This CDR3 is 14 amino acids long. Trimming took 4 bases from V and 3 from J, leaving 13 bases between them. CDR3 sequence (DNA): TGTGCCAGCAGTGTACAGGGTCGTCGCTACGAGCAGTACTTC. This encodes CASSVQGRRYEQYF.

This rearrangement joins TRBV7-2 to TRBJ2-1; TRBD1 is a possible D gene (6 bases). Germline loops: CDR1 SGHTA, CDR2 FQGNSA. Trimming took 4 bases from V and 0 from J, leaving 16 bases between them. The CDR3 contains 17 residues. The CDR3 loop reads CASSSRDTQSSYNEQFF. CDR3 sequence (DNA): TGTGCCAGCAGCTCCCGGGACACCCAGAGCTCCTACAATGAGCAGTTCTTC.

The V gene is TRBV7-9, the J gene TRBJ2-5; 7 nucleotides agree with TRBD2. V lost 7 bases and J lost 3; bases outside the gene matches: 14. The CDR3 contains 16 residues. Germline CDR1 reads SEHNR; CDR2 reads FQNEAQ (reference sequence). The CDR3 reads CASTYSSTGGEETQYF. The CDR3 region has the DNA TGTGCCAGCACTTACTCGTCTACGGGAGGAGAAGAGACCCAGTACTTC.

This clone was recorded a few times. Because the CDR3's place on the DNA is in doubt, the DNA is left out and the CDR3 is given as listed by TCRdb. V usage is TRBV21-1 and J usage is TRBJ1-4; the table gives TRBD1 as D, unverified against the DNA. TRBV21-1 is deemed a pseudogene. The CDR3 sequence runs 21 residues, both termini included. CDR3 protein: CASSKEVWGQGSSPTNEKLFF.

The chain couples TRBV12-3 or TRBV12-4 to TRBJ1-1; no reliable D call. The CDR3 extends over 12 amino acids. The V gene lost 4 bases and the J gene lost 7 bases, with 10 bases spanning the gap. CDR3 region: CASSYPRDEAFF. The DNA for the CDR3 is TGTGCCAGCAGTTACCCACGGGATGAAGCTTTCTTT.

The rearrangement joins TRBV19 to TRBJ1-5; D may be TRBD1 (5 bases). V was pared by 9 bases and J by 7 bases, with 22 bases between. This CDR3 has 15 residues. Germline values: CDR1 LNHDA, CDR2 SQIVND (reference sequence). CDR3 sequence (DNA): TGTGCCAGCGATCCCCTGGCAGGGAGGAACCAGCCCCAGCATTTT. This encodes CASDPLAGRNQPQHF.

This clone was observed a single time. J is TRBJ1-5 and V is TRBV27, with 7 bases matching TRBD1. The CDR3 contains 16 residues. The germline V gene has CDR1 MNHEY and CDR2 SMNVEV (reference sequence). Trimming removed 4 bases from V and 4 bases from J; junction bases left unmatched: 10. CDR3 in DNA: TGTGCCAGCAGTTCACTACGGACAGGTCTGAATCAGCCCCAGCATTTT. This encodes CASSSLRTGLNQPQHF.

This clone was found once. J is TRBJ2-2 and V is TRBV5-1; TRBD1 aligns across 9 bases. V was clipped by 4 bases and J by 2 bases; unmatched bases: 3. The CDR3 sequence is 15 residues long. The germline V gene has CDR1 SGHRS and CDR2 YFSETQ. The CDR3 bases are TGCGCCAGCAGCGGGGACAGGGTAAACACCGGGGAGCTGTTTTTT. This codes for CASSGDRVNTGELFF.